These 6 T cell receptor beta chains were sequenced from one sample in a study. TCRdb itself ran the RT-PCR reads through MiXCR, one entry per CDR3 protein. The sample consists of hundreds of thousands of distinct CDR3 sequences, approximately 15% of them appearing once. Sequencing was done on a sample of memory CD4+ T cells from blood. The source is a female donor in good health, serving as a healthy control.

This clonotype was detected many times. The chain carries TRBV20-1 and TRBJ2-5; the match to TRBD2 covers 10 bases. This CDR3 comprises 15 residues. Trimming took 3 bases from V and 4 from J; bases not matched to a gene: 8. Germline V gives CDR1 DFQATT, CDR2 SNEGSKA (reference sequence). The CDR3 loop reads CSASQTSGEGETQYF. CDR3 DNA: TGCAGTGCTAGTCAAACTAGCGGGGAGGGAGAGACCCAGTACTTC.

This clonotype has a count of ten or more. The chain is built from TRBV5-1 and TRBJ2-2, with D uncertain. V gave up 2 bases and J gave up 1 base, with 6 bases separating them. The CDR3 runs 14 residues. Germline CDR1 and CDR2: SGHRS and YFSETQ. CDR3 coding DNA: TGCGCCAGCAGCTTCGCCGGGAACACCGGGGAGCTGTTTTTT. It codes for CASSFAGNTGELFF.

This clonotype was picked up a small number of times. This rearrangement joins TRBV20-1 to TRBJ1-5; D call uncertain. V was pared by 6 bases and J by 4 bases, with 10 bases between. Germline lookup yields CDR1 DFQATT and CDR2 SNEGSKA (reference sequence). CDR3 length equals 12 residues. The CDR3 nucleotides are TGCAGTGCCGAGGCAAATAATCAGCCCCAGCATTTT. It encodes CSAEANNQPQHF.

This clonotype came up a few times. The V and J genes are TRBV20-1 and TRBJ1-1, with no clear D. Germline values: CDR1 DFQATT, CDR2 SNEGSKA (reference sequence). Trimming pared 7 bases from V and 3 bases from J, leaving 12 bases between. This CDR3 comprises 12 residues. The CDR3 reads CSVSGPDTEAFF. The CDR3 coding sequence is TGCAGTGTCTCAGGACCGGACACTGAAGCTTTCTTT.

This clonotype was observed a few times. The rearrangement uses TRBV14 and TRBJ2-6; tentative D call: TRBD1 (6 bases). Germline values: CDR1 SGHDN, CDR2 FVKESK. The CDR3 runs 17 residues. The V end lost 1 base, the J end lost 0 bases, and 10 bases lay between the germline ends. In DNA, the CDR3 is TGTGCCAGCAGCCAAGGTACAGGGAACTCTGGGGCCAACGTCCTGACTTTC. It yields the protein CASSQGTGNSGANVLTF.

The V call is TRBV7-2, the J call TRBJ2-2; a possible D gene is TRBD1 (5 bases). V was shortened by 2 bases and J by 7 bases, with 11 bases between the two germline ends. Germline values: CDR1 SGHTA, CDR2 FQGNSA. The CDR3 extends over 14 amino acids. The CDR3 bases are TGTGCCAGCAGCTTAAATCAGGGCGGCGGGGAGCTGTTTTTT. It encodes CASSLNQGGGELFF.